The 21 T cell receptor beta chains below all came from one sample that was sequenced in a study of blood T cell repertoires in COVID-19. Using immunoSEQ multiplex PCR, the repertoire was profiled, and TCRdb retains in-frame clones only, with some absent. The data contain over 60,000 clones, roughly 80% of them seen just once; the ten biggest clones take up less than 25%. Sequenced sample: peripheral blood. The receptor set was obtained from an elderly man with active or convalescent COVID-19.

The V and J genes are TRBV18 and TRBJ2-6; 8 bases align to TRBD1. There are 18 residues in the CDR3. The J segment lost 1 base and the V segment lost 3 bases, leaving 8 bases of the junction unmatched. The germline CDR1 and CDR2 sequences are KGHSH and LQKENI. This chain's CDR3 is CASSPQGTGLSGANVLTF. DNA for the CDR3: TGTGCCAGCTCACCCCAGGGGACAGGATTATCTGGGGCCAACGTCCTGACTTTC. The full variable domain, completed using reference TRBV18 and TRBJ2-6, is NAGVMQNPRHLVRRRGQEARLRCSPMKGHSHVYWYRQLPEEGLKFMVYLQKENIIDESGMPKERFSAEFPKEGPSILRIQQVVRGDSAAYFCASSPQGTGLSGANVLTFGAGSRLTVL.

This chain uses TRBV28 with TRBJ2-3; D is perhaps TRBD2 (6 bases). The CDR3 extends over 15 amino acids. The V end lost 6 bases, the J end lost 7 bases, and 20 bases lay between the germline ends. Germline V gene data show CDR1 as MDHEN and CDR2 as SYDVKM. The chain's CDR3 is CASSLGGHDIHTQYF. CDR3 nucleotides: TGTGCCAGCAGCCTTGGAGGGCACGACATACATACGCAGTATTTT.

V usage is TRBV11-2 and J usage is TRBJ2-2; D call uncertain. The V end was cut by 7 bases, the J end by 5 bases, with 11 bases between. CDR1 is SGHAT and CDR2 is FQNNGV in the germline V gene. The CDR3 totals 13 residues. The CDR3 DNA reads TGTGCCAGCAACCCTACGACTACCGGGGAGCTGTTTTTT. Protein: CASNPTTTGELFF.

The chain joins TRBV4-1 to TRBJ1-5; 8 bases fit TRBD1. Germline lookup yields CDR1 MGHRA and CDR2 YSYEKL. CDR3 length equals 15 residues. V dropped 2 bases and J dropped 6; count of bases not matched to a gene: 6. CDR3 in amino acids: CASSQPGQGAQPQHF. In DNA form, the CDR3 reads TGCGCCAGCAGCCAACCGGGGCAGGGGGCTCAGCCCCAGCATTTT.

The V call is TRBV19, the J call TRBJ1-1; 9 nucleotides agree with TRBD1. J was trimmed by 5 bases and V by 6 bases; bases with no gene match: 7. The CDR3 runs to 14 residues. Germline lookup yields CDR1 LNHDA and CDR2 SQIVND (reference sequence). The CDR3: CASSPDRGLTEAFF. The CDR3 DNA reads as TGTGCCAGTAGCCCGGACAGGGGTTTGACTGAAGCTTTCTTT.

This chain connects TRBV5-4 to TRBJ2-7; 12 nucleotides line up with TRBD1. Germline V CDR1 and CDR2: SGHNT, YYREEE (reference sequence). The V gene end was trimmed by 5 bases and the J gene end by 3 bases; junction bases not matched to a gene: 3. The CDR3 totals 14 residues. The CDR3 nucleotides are TGTGCCAGCAGGGGACAGGGGGCGGGCTACGAGCAGTACTTC. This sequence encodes CASRGQGAGYEQYF.

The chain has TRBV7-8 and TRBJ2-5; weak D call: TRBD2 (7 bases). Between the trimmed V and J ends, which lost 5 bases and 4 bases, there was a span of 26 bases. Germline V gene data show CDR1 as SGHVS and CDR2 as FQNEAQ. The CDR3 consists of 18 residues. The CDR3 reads CASSHTGGGPQGGETQYF. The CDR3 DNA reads TGTGCCAGCAGCCATACTGGGGGGGGGCCCCAAGGAGGAGAGACCCAGTACTTC.

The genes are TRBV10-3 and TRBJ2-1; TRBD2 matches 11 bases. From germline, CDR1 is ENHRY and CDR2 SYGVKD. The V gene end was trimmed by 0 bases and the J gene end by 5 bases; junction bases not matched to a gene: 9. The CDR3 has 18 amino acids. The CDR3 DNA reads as TGTGCCATCAGTGAGTCGGGGGGGCTAGCGGGAGGAAACAATGAGCAGTTCTTC. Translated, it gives CAISESGGLAGGNNEQFF.

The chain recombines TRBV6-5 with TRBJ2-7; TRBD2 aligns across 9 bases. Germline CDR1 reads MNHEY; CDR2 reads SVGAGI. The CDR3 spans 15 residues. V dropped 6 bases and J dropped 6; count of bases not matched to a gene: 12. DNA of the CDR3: TGTGCCAGCAGCCCGGGAGCGGGGGGCCCCCCCGAGCAGTACTTC. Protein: CASSPGAGGPPEQYF.

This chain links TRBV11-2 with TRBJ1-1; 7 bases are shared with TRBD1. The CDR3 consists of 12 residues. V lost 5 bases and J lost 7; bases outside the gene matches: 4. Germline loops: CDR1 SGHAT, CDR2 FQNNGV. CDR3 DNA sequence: TGTGCCAGCAGCGGGGACAGCGGTGAAGCTTTCTTT. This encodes CASSGDSGEAFF.

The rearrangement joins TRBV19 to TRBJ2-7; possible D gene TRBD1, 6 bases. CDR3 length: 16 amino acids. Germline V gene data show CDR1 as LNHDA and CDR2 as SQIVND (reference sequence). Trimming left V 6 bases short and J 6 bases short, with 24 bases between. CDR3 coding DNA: TGTGCCAGTAGCGGACTCCGGGACACCAGTATCTCCGAGCAGTACTTC. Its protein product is CASSGLRDTSISEQYF.

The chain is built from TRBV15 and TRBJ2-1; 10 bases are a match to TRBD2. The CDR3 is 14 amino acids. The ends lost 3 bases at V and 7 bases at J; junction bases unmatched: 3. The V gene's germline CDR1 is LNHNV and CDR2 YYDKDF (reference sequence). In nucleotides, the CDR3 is TGTGCCACCAGCAGTGGACTAGCGGAGAATGAGCAGTTCTTC. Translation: CATSSGLAENEQFF.

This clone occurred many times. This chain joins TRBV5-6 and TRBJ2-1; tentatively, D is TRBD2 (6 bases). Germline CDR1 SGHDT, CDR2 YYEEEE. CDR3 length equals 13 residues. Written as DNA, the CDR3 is TGTGCAAGCGGGCCTAGCAACTACAATGAGCAGTTCTTC. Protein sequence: CASGPSNYNEQFF.

In DNA, the CDR3 is TGCGCCAGCAGCCCGATGACAGGGGAAGGTGAAAAACTGTTTTTT. Amino acid sequence: CASSPMTGEGEKLFF. V gene TRBV5-1 combines with J gene TRBJ1-4; 8 bases agree with TRBD1. Per the germline V gene, CDR1 is SGHRS and CDR2 is YFSETQ. V shed 4 bases, J shed 7 bases, and the junction held 9 bases outside the gene matches. The CDR3 totals 15 residues.

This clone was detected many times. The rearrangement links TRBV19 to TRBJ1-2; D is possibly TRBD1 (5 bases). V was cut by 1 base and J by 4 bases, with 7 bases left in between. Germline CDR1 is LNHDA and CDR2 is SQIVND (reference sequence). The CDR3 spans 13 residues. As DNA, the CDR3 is TGTGCCAGTAGTATAGGACAGAGCTATGGCTACACCTTC. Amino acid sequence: CASSIGQSYGYTF.

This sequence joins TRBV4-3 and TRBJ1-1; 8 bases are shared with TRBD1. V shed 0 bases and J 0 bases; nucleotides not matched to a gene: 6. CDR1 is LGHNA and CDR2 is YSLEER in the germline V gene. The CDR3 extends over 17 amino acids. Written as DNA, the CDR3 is TGCGCCAGCAGCCAAGAGATCCAGGGGGCCTTGAACACTGAAGCTTTCTTT. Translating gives CASSQEIQGALNTEAFF.

The CDR3 loop is CASSHLRTGERFGMNTEAFF. The CDR3 nucleotides read TGTGCCAGCAGCCATCTCAGGACAGGGGAGAGGTTTGGGATGAACACTGAAGCTTTCTTT. The V and J genes are TRBV3-1 (or the pseudogene TRBV3-2) and TRBJ1-1; 9 nucleotides line up with TRBD1. This CDR3 is built from 20 residues. The ends lost 3 bases at V and 0 bases at J; junction bases unmatched: 17. Germline CDR1 is LGHDT and CDR2 is YNNKEL (reference sequence).

The CDR3 sequence: CSADGRTEAFF. In DNA form, the CDR3 reads TGCAGTGCTGACGGGAGGACTGAAGCTTTCTTT. The rearrangement joins TRBV20-1 to TRBJ1-1; D gene unclear. The V gene's germline CDR1 is DFQATT and CDR2 SNEGSKA (reference sequence). The CDR3 runs to 11 residues. The V gene lost 5 bases and the J gene lost 5 bases, with 9 bases spanning the gap.

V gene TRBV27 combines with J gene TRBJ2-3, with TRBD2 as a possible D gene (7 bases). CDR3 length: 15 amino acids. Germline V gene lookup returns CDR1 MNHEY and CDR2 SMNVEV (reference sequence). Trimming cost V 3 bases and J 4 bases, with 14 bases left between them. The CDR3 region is CASSFGRGGSDTQYF. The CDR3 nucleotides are TGTGCCAGCAGTTTTGGGAGGGGGGGCTCAGATACGCAGTATTTT.

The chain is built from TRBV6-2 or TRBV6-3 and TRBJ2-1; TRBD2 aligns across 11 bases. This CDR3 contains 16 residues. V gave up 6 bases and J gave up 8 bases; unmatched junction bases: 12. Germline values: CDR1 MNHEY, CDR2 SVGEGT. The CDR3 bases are TGTGCCAGCAGCCCCCGTGTAGCGGGAGGGCCTCATGAGCAGTTCTTC. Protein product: CASSPRVAGGPHEQFF.

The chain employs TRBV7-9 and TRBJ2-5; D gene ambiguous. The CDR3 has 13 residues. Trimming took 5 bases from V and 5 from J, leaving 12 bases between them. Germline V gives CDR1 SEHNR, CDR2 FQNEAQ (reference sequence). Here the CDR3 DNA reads TGTGCCAGCAGCCTAACTTGGTGGGAGACCCAGTACTTC. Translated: CASSLTWWETQYF.